These 18 T cell receptor beta chains were sequenced from one sample in a study of shared clonotypes between healthy human individuals. The assay was immunoSEQ multiplex PCR, and TCRdb's table has in-frame clones only and misses some. Of nearly 500,000 clones in the sample, 76% were seen once. The specimen was PBMCs. Receptors originate from a middle-aged woman in good health. Some clones in this sample may be carry-over from other donors' samples.

This chain uses TRBV6-5 with TRBJ2-2; unclear D gene. Trimming stripped 8 bases from V and 0 bases from J, with 7 bases between. The CDR3 is made up of 13 amino acids. Germline lookup yields CDR1 MNHEY and CDR2 SVGAGI. The CDR3: CASGVANTGELFF. The CDR3 DNA reads TGTGCCAGCGGCGTAGCGAACACCGGGGAGCTGTTTTTT.

The chain couples TRBV28 to TRBJ2-5, with D perhaps matching TRBD1 (6 bases). The J call may be in error: the DNA end matches TRBJ2-7 better. This CDR3 is built from 12 residues. CDR1 is MDHEN and CDR2 is SYDVKM in the germline V gene. The CDR3 DNA follows: TGTGCCAGCAAGGGGGACTCCTACGAGCAGTACTTC. The encoded protein is CASKGDSYEQYF.

As for this clone: A far larger clone lies a single base away; this is likely a read error. This rearrangement joins TRBV7-9 to TRBJ2-7; D uncertain. The J call is doubtful: the DNA matches TRBJ2-1 better. Germline V gene data show CDR1 as SEHNR and CDR2 as FQNEAQ (reference sequence). The CDR3 covers 15 residues. CDR3 nucleotide sequence: TGTGCCGGCAGCTTAGTTCCAGAGGCCTACAATGAGCAGTTCTTC. Amino acid sequence: CAGSLVPEAYNEQFF.

A single count supports this clone. The chain couples TRBV10-2 to TRBJ1-6, with TRBD1 identical over 7 bases. The CDR3 has 15 residues. CDR1 is WSHSY and CDR2 is SAAADI in the germline V gene. V shed 5 bases, J shed 5 bases, and the junction held 6 bases outside the gene matches. This CDR3 is CASSPGGVDNSPLHF. In nucleotides, the CDR3 is TGCGCCAGCAGTCCAGGGGGGGTGGATAATTCACCCCTCCACTTT.

Concerning this clone itself: Mismatch with germline at one junction end may stem from a read error. In the same sample, other DNA sequences code for this CDR3. This chain uses TRBV28 with TRBJ1-1, with 7 bases fitting TRBD1. The CDR3 covers 18 residues. Germline CDR1 is MDHEN and CDR2 is SYDVKM. CDR3 sequence: CTSSEGQGRGALNTEAFF. CDR3 sequence (DNA): TGTACCAGCAGTGAAGGGCAGGGCAGGGGGGCGTTGAACACTGAAGCTTTCTTT. The full variable domain, with the rest looked up from reference TRBV28 and TRBJ1-1, is DVKVTQSSRYLVKRTGEKVFLECVQDMDHENMFWYRQDPGLGLRLIYFSYDVKMKEKGDIPEGYSVSREKKERFSLILESASTNQTSMYLCTSSEGQGRGALNTEAFFGQGTRLTVV.

Concerning this clone itself: A much larger clone differs from this one at a single base, so this may be a read error. The identical CDR3 is also encoded by other nucleotide sequences in the sample. The chain recombines TRBV29-1 with TRBJ2-5; 8 bases are shared with TRBD1. The CDR3 has 14 amino acids. Germline V gene lookup returns CDR1 SQVTM and CDR2 ANQGSEA. After removal of 6 bases from V and 4 bases from J, the junction contained 10 bases not matched to a gene. The CDR3 reads CSVVPRGLLETQYF. The DNA for the CDR3 is TGCAGCGTCGTCCCCAGGGGGCTGTTAGAGACCCAGTACTTC.

This chain links TRBV6-6 with TRBJ1-2; 8 bases fit TRBD1. The trim removed 7 bases at V and 2 bases at J, leaving 9 bases unmatched. The V gene's germline CDR1 is MNHNY and CDR2 SVGAGI (reference sequence). The CDR3 extends over 15 amino acids. Written as DNA, the CDR3 is TGTGCCAGCACCCCAGGGGCAGGGGGCAACTATGGCTACACCTTC. Translating it yields CASTPGAGGNYGYTF.

A few counts support this clone. This sequence joins TRBV6-1 and TRBJ2-1; 10 nucleotides line up with TRBD2. Germline V gene data show CDR1 as MNHNS and CDR2 as SASEGT. The J segment lost 2 bases and the V segment lost 4 bases, leaving 14 bases of the junction unmatched. The CDR3 has 19 residues. This CDR3 reads CASSGTRTSGAGAYNEQFF. The CDR3 DNA is TGTGCCAGCAGTGGAACTCGGACTAGCGGAGCCGGCGCCTACAATGAGCAGTTCTTC.

As concerns this clone: Distinct nucleotide sequences in the sample also encode this CDR3. The chain employs TRBV27 and TRBJ2-7, with D hard to call. The V end was cut by 2 bases, the J end by 5 bases, with 4 bases between. The CDR3 has 11 residues. Germline assignment: CDR1 MNHEY and CDR2 SMNVEV (reference sequence). In DNA, the CDR3 is TGTGCCAGCAGTTTAGGGCACGAGCAGTACTTC. Encoded protein: CASSLGHEQYF.

This clone was seen a few times. The V gene is TRBV18, the J gene TRBJ2-7; D ambiguous. The CDR3 is 13 residues long. Germline CDR1 and CDR2: KGHSH and LQKENI. Deletions cut 2 bases from V and 3 bases from J, with 8 bases between. The CDR3 nucleotides are TGTGCCAGCTCACCAAATTCGGACTACGAGCAGTACTTC. Residues: CASSPNSDYEQYF.

J is TRBJ2-1 and V is TRBV15, with a weak D call TRBD2 (6 bases). CDR3 length equals 14 residues. V lost 0 bases and J 6 bases, leaving 9 bases between the germline ends. Germline CDR1 is LNHNV and CDR2 is YYDKDF (reference sequence). The CDR3 region is CATSREGTSNEQFF. CDR3 sequence (DNA): TGTGCCACCAGCAGAGAGGGGACTTCCAATGAGCAGTTCTTC.

J is TRBJ1-5 and V is TRBV7-9; D unresolved. Germline CDR1 is SEHNR and CDR2 is FQNEAQ (reference sequence). This CDR3 has 12 residues. V was cut by 2 bases and J by 6 bases, with 5 bases left in between. CDR3 coding DNA: TGTGCCAGCAGCTTAATTGGTCAGCCCCAGCATTTT. Its protein product is CASSLIGQPQHF. Supplemented by reference TRBV7-9 and TRBJ1-5, the full variable domain reads DTGVSQNPRHKITKRGQNVTFRCDPISEHNRLYWYRQTLGQGPEFLTYFQNEAQLEKSRLLSDRFSAERPKGSFSTLEIQRTEQGDSAMYLCASSLIGQPQHFGDGTRLSIL.

This chain links TRBV21-1 with TRBJ2-5; TRBD2 reflects the table's D call only, with no check against the DNA. TRBV21-1 is reported as a pseudogene. The CDR3 length is 19 residues. For the CDR3, the DNA is TGTGCCAGCAGCAGAGGTTATGGAGCTAGCGGGAGGGACCGAGAGACCCAGTACTTC. This sequence encodes CASSRGYGASGRDRETQYF.

V gene TRBV7-8 combines with J gene TRBJ1-1, with D uncertain. Germline values: CDR1 SGHVS, CDR2 FQNEAQ. V lost 3 bases to trimming and J lost 1 base, with 12 bases between them. The CDR3 runs 15 residues. CDR3 residues: CASSLIGRGNTEAFF. DNA of the CDR3: TGTGCCAGCAGCTTGATCGGTCGGGGGAACACTGAAGCTTTCTTT. Combining the CDR3 with reference TRBV7-8 and TRBJ1-1 gives the whole variable domain GAGVSQSPRYKVAKRGQDVALRCDPISGHVSLFWYQQALGQGPEFLTYFQNEAQLDKSGLPSDRFFAERPEGSVSTLKIQRTQQEDSAVYLCASSLIGRGNTEAFFGQGTRLTVV.

The gene calls are TRBV18 and TRBJ2-1; 7 bases fit TRBD2. The germline CDR1 and CDR2 sequences are KGHSH and LQKENI. This CDR3 is 14 amino acids long. V was clipped by 0 bases and J by 8 bases; unmatched bases: 4. As DNA, the CDR3 is TGTGCCAGCTCACCACCGGGAGGGATCGATGAGCAGTTCTTC. Translation: CASSPPGGIDEQFF.

V gene TRBV28 combines with J gene TRBJ2-1; no definite D call. This CDR3 is 11 amino acids long. Between the trimmed V and J ends, which lost 4 bases and 7 bases, there was a span of 5 bases. Per the germline V gene, CDR1 is MDHEN and CDR2 is SYDVKM. The CDR3 sequence: CASSYSNEQFF. The CDR3 DNA reads as TGTGCCAGCAGTTACTCAAATGAGCAGTTCTTC. The variable domain in full, completed from reference TRBV28 and TRBJ2-1, reads DVKVTQSSRYLVKRTGEKVFLECVQDMDHENMFWYRQDPGLGLRLIYFSYDVKMKEKGDIPEGYSVSREKKERFSLILESASTNQTSMYLCASSYSNEQFFGPGTRLTVL.

This clone occurred a few times. One end of the junction does not line up with germline, which may come from a read error. This rearrangement joins TRBV29-1 to TRBJ2-1; D remains ambiguous. Germline V lookup: CDR1 SQVTM, CDR2 ANQGSEA. The CDR3 length is 9 residues. CDR3 in amino acids: CSLSNEQLF. CDR3 sequence (DNA): TGCAGCCTAAGCAATGAGCAGCTCTTC.

A single count supports this clone. This chain links TRBV19 with TRBJ2-7, with 7 bases fitting TRBD1. The CDR3 consists of 15 residues. The trim removed 5 bases at V and 5 bases at J, leaving 12 bases unmatched. Germline values: CDR1 LNHDA, CDR2 SQIVND (reference sequence). This CDR3 is CASSPRQGGIDEQYF. The CDR3 DNA reads TGTGCCAGTAGTCCCAGACAGGGTGGAATCGACGAGCAGTACTTC.